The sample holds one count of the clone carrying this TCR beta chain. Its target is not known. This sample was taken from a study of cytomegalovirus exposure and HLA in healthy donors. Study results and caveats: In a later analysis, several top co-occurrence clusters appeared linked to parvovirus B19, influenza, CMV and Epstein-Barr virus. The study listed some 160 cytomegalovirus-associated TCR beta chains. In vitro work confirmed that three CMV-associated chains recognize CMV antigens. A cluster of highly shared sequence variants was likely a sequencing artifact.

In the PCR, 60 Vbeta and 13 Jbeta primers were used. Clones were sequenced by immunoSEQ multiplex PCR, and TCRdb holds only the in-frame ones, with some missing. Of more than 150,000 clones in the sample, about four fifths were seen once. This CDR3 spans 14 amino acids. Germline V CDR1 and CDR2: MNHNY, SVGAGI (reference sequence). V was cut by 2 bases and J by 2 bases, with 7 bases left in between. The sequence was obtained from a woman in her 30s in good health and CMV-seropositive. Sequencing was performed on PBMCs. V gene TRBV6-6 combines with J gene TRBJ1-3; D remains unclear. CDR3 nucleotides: TGTGCCAGCAGTTACCTTACTCCTGGAAACACCATATATTTT. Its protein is CASSYLTPGNTIYF.